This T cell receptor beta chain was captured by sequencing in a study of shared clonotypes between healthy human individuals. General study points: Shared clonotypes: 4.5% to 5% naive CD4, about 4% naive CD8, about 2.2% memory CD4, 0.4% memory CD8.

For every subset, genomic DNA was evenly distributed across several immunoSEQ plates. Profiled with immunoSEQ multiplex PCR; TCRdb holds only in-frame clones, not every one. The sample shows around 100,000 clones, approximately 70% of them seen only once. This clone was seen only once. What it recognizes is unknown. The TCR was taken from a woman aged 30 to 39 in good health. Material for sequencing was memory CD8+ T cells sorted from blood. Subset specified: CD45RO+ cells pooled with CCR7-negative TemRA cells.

In DNA form, the CDR3 reads TGTGCCAGCAGTCGTGACAGGCGCGAGTGGGCCCAGTACTTC. This encodes CASSRDRREWAQYF. The chain recombines TRBV7-2 with TRBJ2-5; a possible D gene is TRBD1 (6 bases). With 6 bases removed from V and 9 bases from J, the gap between germline ends came to 20 bases. CDR1 is SGHTA, CDR2 FQGNSA, per germline. This CDR3 spans 14 amino acids. The whole variable domain, remainder taken from reference TRBV7-2 and TRBJ2-5, is GAGVSQSPSNKVTEKGKDVELRCDPISGHTALYWYRQSLGQGLEFLIYFQGNSAPDKSGLPSDRFSAERTGGSVSTLTIQRTQQEDSAVYLCASSRDRREWAQYFGPGTRLLVL.